The source of this TCR beta chain is a study of cytomegalovirus exposure and HLA in healthy donors. Clones were sequenced by immunoSEQ multiplex PCR, and TCRdb holds only the in-frame ones, with some missing. The sample yields roughly 150,000 clones, 70% to 90% seen once. The study, taken as a whole, reports: Cytomegalovirus-associated status was assigned to about 150 TCR beta chains.

The CDR3 is 13 amino acids. Trimming cost V 6 bases and J 6 bases, with 14 bases left between them. Per the germline V gene, CDR1 is MNHEY and CDR2 is SMNVEV (reference sequence). About this clone: The antigen remains undetermined.

This chain connects TRBV27 to TRBJ1-1; D is unclear. The sample was PBMCs. The source of this sequence is a woman aged 30 to 39 in good health and CMV-seronegative. This CDR3 reads CASSLTVISEAFF. CDR3 DNA sequence: TGTGCCAGCAGCCTAACAGTGATTTCTGAAGCTTTCTTT.